In its sample, the clone carrying this T cell receptor (beta chain) was seen a few times. The sample comes from a study of cytomegalovirus exposure and HLA in healthy donors. V trimming: 2 bases; J trimming: 5 bases; junction bases outside the gene matches: 10. This CDR3 is 19 amino acids long. The V gene's germline CDR1 is SGHDT and CDR2 YYEEEE. The PCR made use of 60 Vbeta and 13 Jbeta primers. Authors' methods: An analysis performed later counted 70 million to 90 million unique TCR beta chains (approximately 12 million of them shared). Libraries were prepared by immunoSEQ multiplex PCR; TCRdb keeps only in-frame clonotypes and omits some of them. D and trimming were read from the DNA, whereas the V and J calls and clone size are those reported in that table. The sample has some 150,000 clones; 82% are singletons.

Sequences were obtained from PBMCs. The rearrangement uses TRBV5-6 and TRBJ2-2, with 15 nucleotides matching TRBD2. The TCR comes from a woman in her fifties or sixties in good health and CMV-seropositive. The CDR3 coding sequence is TGTGCCAGCAGCTTAACGATCGGACTAGCGGGGGGGCGGACCGGGGAGCTGTTTTTT. Translating it yields CASSLTIGLAGGRTGELFF.